This T cell receptor (beta chain) stems from a study of CD8 T cells in Susac syndrome. The study, taken as a whole, reports: Regarding the TCR sequencing and HLA analysis, the study admitted that a relatively small number of individuals were involved.

Relapsing-remitting disease, either stable or active, was present in the multiple sclerosis controls, who were treatment-naive patients. TEMRA cells were FACS-enriched, with CD8+ and CD4+ T cells isolated negatively. The CDR3 has 22 amino acids. Germline CDR1 and CDR2: MGHRA and YSYEKL. Trimming removed 1 base from V and 7 bases from J; junction bases left unmatched: 21. Remarks on this clonotype: Its antigen remains unidentified.

Random hexamers were used to reverse transcribe 0.5 to 1 ug of RNA. One entry per CDR3 protein results from TCRdb running MiXCR on the immunoSEQ multiplex PCR reads. The sample records hundreds of thousands of distinct CDR3 sequences, approximately 85% being singletons. The source of this sequence is a human donor with multiple sclerosis. The sample was CD8+ T cells from PBMCs. The chain is built from TRBV4-1 and TRBJ2-1; 14 bases line up with TRBD2. DNA of the CDR3: TGCGCCAGCAGCCAAGGGGGCGGGGCGACGATAGGACTAGCGGGAGGAATTAATGAGCAGTTCTTC. This encodes CASSQGGGATIGLAGGINEQFF.